The clone carrying this TCR beta chain showed up just a few times. Generated by immunoSEQ multiplex PCR, the TCRdb table keeps only in-frame clones and is missing some. This table has around 150,000 clones, around 85% appearing once. The CDR3 is made up of 16 amino acids. V was cut by 5 bases and J by 2 bases, with 18 bases left in between. CDR1 is LNHDA, CDR2 SQIVND, per germline (reference sequence). The data were taken from a study of blood T cell repertoires in COVID-19. For the study at large: Sites across the United States, Italy and Spain contributed samples from acute and convalescent COVID-19. T cells, B-cell-depleted T cells, or PBMCs supplied cDNA or gDNA.

The rearrangement uses TRBV19 and TRBJ2-5, with D unresolved. The sequenced sample was peripheral blood. This TCR was recovered from a man aged 60-69 years with active or convalescent COVID-19. The CDR3, as DNA: TGTGCCAGTAGTTCGAATTACGCCGGGTGGCAAGAGACCCAGTACTTC. Amino acids: CASSSNYAGWQETQYF. The whole variable domain, remainder taken from reference TRBV19 and TRBJ2-5, is DGGITQSPKYLFRKEGQNVTLSCEQNLNHDAMYWYRQDPGQGLRLIYYSQIVNDFQKGDIAEGYSVSREKKESFPLTVTSAQKNPTAFYLCASSSNYAGWQETQYFGPGTRLLVL.